Listed here are 32 T cell receptor beta chains from one sample, sequenced in a study of cytomegalovirus exposure and HLA in healthy donors. The PCR used 60 Vbeta and 13 Jbeta primers. Sequencing was performed with immunoSEQ multiplex PCR; in TCRdb, only in-frame clones are kept and a portion is missing. The data contain tens of thousands of clones, about 70% of them seen just once; the ten biggest clones take up about 10%. Sequencing was carried out using PBMCs. The origin of the receptors is a woman in her forties or fifties in good health and CMV-seropositive.

V and J are TRBV5-1 and TRBJ1-2, with TRBD1 identical over 7 bases. The junction had 10 bases not matched to a gene; V was cut back by 4 bases and J by 4 bases. This CDR3 has 15 amino acids. Per germline, CDR1 SGHRS and CDR2 YFSETQ. CDR3 residues: CASSPGTVLVYGYTF. In DNA form, the CDR3 reads TGCGCCAGCAGCCCAGGGACAGTGTTGGTCTATGGCTACACCTTC. Supplemented by reference TRBV5-1 and TRBJ1-2, the full variable domain reads KAGVTQTPRYLIKTRGQQVTLSCSPISGHRSVSWYQQTPGQGLQFLFEYFSETQRNKGNFPGRFSGRQFSNSRSEMNVSTLELGDSALYLCASSPGTVLVYGYTFGSGTRLTVV.

The chain employs TRBV6-1 and TRBJ1-1; a weak D match, TRBD1 (5 bases). The CDR3 runs to 13 residues. Germline assignment: CDR1 MNHNS and CDR2 SASEGT. Trimming shortened V by 5 bases and J by 4 bases, and 11 bases separated the two germline ends. Written as DNA, the CDR3 is TGTGCCAGCAGTAACCAGGGTGGCACTGAAGCTTTCTTT. Amino acids: CASSNQGGTEAFF.

V usage is TRBV6-5 and J usage is TRBJ2-4; D may be TRBD2 (6 bases). The germline CDR1 and CDR2 sequences are MNHEY and SVGAGI. This CDR3 contains 14 residues. The V end lost 6 bases, the J end lost 3 bases, and 12 bases lay between the germline ends. The CDR3 spells CASSPEGLKNIQYF. The CDR3, as DNA: TGTGCCAGCAGCCCGGAGGGTCTCAAAAACATTCAGTACTTC.

This chain links TRBV6-5 with TRBJ1-1, with 7 bases aligning to TRBD1. The germline CDR1 and CDR2 sequences are MNHEY and SVGAGI. This CDR3 spans 12 amino acids. Trimming at V came to 7 bases and at J to 6 bases, leaving 5 bases not matched to a gene. As DNA, the CDR3 is TGTGCCAGCAAAAGACAGGGCTCTGAAGCTTTCTTT. Protein sequence: CASKRQGSEAFF.

As DNA, the CDR3 is TGTGCCAGCAGTTTATCCACCGGGGGGACTGAAGCTTTCTTT. Encoded protein: CASSLSTGGTEAFF. V is TRBV27 and J is TRBJ1-1, with D maybe TRBD1 (5 bases). V was pared by 0 bases and J by 5 bases, with 10 bases between. Germline V gene sequence: CDR1 MNHEY, CDR2 SMNVEV (reference sequence). This CDR3 is built from 14 residues.

V usage is TRBV29-1 and J usage is TRBJ1-4, with TRBD1 matching 7 bases. CDR3 size: 14 residues. Germline-derived CDR1 and CDR2 are SQVTM and ANQGSEA. V trimming: 5 bases; J trimming: 6 bases; junction bases outside the gene matches: 9. The CDR3 is CSVKTGVHDEKLFF. DNA of the CDR3: TGCAGCGTTAAAACAGGGGTCCATGATGAAAAACTGTTTTTT.

The rearrangement joins TRBV6-5 to TRBJ1-1, with 8 bases aligning to TRBD1. Germline trimming cut 5 bases from V and 3 bases from J; bases unmatched to any gene: 8. This CDR3 is 15 amino acids long. Germline-derived CDR1 and CDR2 are MNHEY and SVGAGI. The CDR3 spells CASSRLGQGDTEAFF. DNA for the CDR3: TGTGCCAGCAGTCGCCTCGGACAGGGTGACACTGAAGCTTTCTTT.

This clone occurred a few times. This chain uses TRBV27 with TRBJ2-7, with TRBD2 matching over 11 bases. CDR3 length equals 15 residues. Germline CDR1 reads MNHEY; CDR2 reads SMNVEV (reference sequence). V was pared by 5 bases and J by 5 bases, with 8 bases of the junction left unmatched. For the CDR3, the DNA is TGTGCCAGCAGTCGTACTAGCGGGAGTGTGAACGAGCAGTACTTC. This codes for CASSRTSGSVNEQYF.

The gene calls are TRBV2 and TRBJ1-2; perhaps TRBD1 as D (6 bases). This CDR3 contains 13 residues. Trimming pared 6 bases from V and 2 bases from J, leaving 10 bases between. Germline-derived CDR1 and CDR2 are SNHLY and FYNNEI. Here the CDR3 DNA reads TGTGCCAGCAGCCGCCAGGGGAACTATGGCTACACCTTC. The encoded protein is CASSRQGNYGYTF.

The V gene is TRBV18, the J gene TRBJ1-1, with a possible D match to TRBD1 (5 bases). The CDR3 has 15 amino acids. V was shortened by 6 bases and J by 0 bases, with 14 bases between the two germline ends. Germline V gives CDR1 KGHSH, CDR2 LQKENI. The CDR3 loop is CASSANRIMNTEAFF. The CDR3 nucleotides are TGTGCCAGCTCGGCGAACAGGATCATGAACACTGAAGCTTTCTTT.

The rearrangement uses TRBV7-9 and TRBJ1-6; the match to TRBD1 covers 10 bases. Germline CDR1 SEHNR, CDR2 FQNEAQ (reference sequence). Germline trimming cut 4 bases from V and 12 bases from J; bases unmatched to any gene: 6. CDR3 length: 14 amino acids. This CDR3 is CASSYGQGDRPLHF. For the CDR3, the DNA is TGTGCCAGCAGCTACGGACAGGGGGATAGACCCCTCCACTTT.

The rearrangement links TRBV5-6 to TRBJ2-1; 9 nucleotides agree with TRBD1. Germline V gene sequence: CDR1 SGHDT, CDR2 YYEEEE. The CDR3 is made up of 15 amino acids. With 3 bases clipped from V and 0 bases from J, the junction kept 1 base outside the gene matches. The CDR3 loop reads CASSWDRASYNEQFF. CDR3 in DNA: TGTGCCAGCAGCTGGGACAGGGCCTCCTACAATGAGCAGTTCTTC.

As regards this clone: The same CDR3 also results from other DNA sequences found in this sample. V usage is TRBV6-6 and J usage is TRBJ1-2, with D possibly TRBD1 on 6 matching bases. CDR3 size: 13 residues. V dropped 9 bases and J dropped 6 bases, with 17 bases sitting between them. From germline, CDR1 is MNHNY and CDR2 SVGAGI (reference sequence). CDR3 sequence reads: CASTKGGAHGYTF. As DNA, the CDR3 is TGTGCCAGTACCAAAGGGGGGGCACATGGCTACACCTTC.

The chain combines TRBV11-3 with TRBJ2-5; D perhaps matches TRBD2 (6 bases). There are 12 residues in the CDR3. V was cut by 5 bases and J by 3 bases, with 7 bases left in between. CDR1 is SGHNT, CDR2 YENEEA, per germline. In DNA, the CDR3 is TGTGCCAGCAGCCGGGGGAAAGAGACCCAGTACTTC. It is translated as CASSRGKETQYF.

This rearrangement joins TRBV6-1 to TRBJ1-1, with 8 positions matching TRBD1. The CDR3 contains 12 residues. The germline gives CDR1 MNHNS, CDR2 SASEGT. Unmatched junction bases numbered 6, after V lost 9 bases and J lost 6 bases. The CDR3 DNA is TGTGCCAGTCCGGACAGGGTGGCTGAAGCTTTCTTT. Its protein is CASPDRVAEAFF.

This sequence joins TRBV7-8 and TRBJ2-2; D is ambiguous. This CDR3 contains 12 residues. With 10 bases removed from V and 10 bases from J, the gap between germline ends came to 16 bases. Germline V lookup: CDR1 SGHVS, CDR2 FQNEAQ. This CDR3 reads CAIRMGAMELFF. The CDR3 nucleotides are TGTGCCATCAGAATGGGCGCGATGGAGCTGTTTTTT. Full variable domain (remainder filled in from reference TRBV7-8 and TRBJ2-2): GAGVSQSPRYKVAKRGQDVALRCDPISGHVSLFWYQQALGQGPEFLTYFQNEAQLDKSGLPSDRFFAERPEGSVSTLKIQRTQQEDSAVYLCAIRMGAMELFFGEGSRLTVL.

This CDR3 is CASSYKQGAYEAFF. CDR3 sequence (DNA): TGTGCCAGCAGTTACAAACAGGGGGCCTATGAAGCTTTCTTT. This chain connects TRBV6-5 to TRBJ1-1, with 9 bases matching TRBD1. The ends lost 2 bases at V and 7 bases at J; junction bases unmatched: 5. Germline CDR1 reads MNHEY; CDR2 reads SVGAGI. This CDR3 has 14 amino acids.

This clone was seen once. This chain links TRBV7-9 with TRBJ1-4; D not certain. CDR3 length: 11 amino acids. Germline V gives CDR1 SEHNR, CDR2 FQNEAQ (reference sequence). Trimming removed 7 bases at V and 7 bases at J, with 7 bases between. The CDR3: CASTSSEKLFF. CDR3 coding DNA: TGTGCCAGCACGTCGAGTGAAAAACTGTTTTTT.

V usage is TRBV5-1 and J usage is TRBJ2-5; D not certain. Trimming removed 0 bases from V and 1 base from J, with 7 bases in between. The CDR3 has 14 amino acids. Germline V gives CDR1 SGHRS, CDR2 YFSETQ. The CDR3 region is CASSLAESQETQYF. The DNA for the CDR3 is TGCGCCAGCAGCTTGGCCGAGTCCCAAGAGACCCAGTACTTC.

The rearrangement links TRBV29-1 to TRBJ2-5; D possibly corresponds to TRBD2 (5 bases). Trimming took 7 bases from V and 4 from J, leaving 22 bases between them. CDR1 is SQVTM, CDR2 ANQGSEA, per germline. The CDR3 totals 15 residues. The CDR3 bases are TGCAGCGCAGTCCGGGATATGTTCGTTGGAGAGACCCAGTACTTC. This codes for CSAVRDMFVGETQYF. The full variable domain, with the rest looked up from reference TRBV29-1 and TRBJ2-5, is SAVISQKPSRDICQRGTSLTIQCQVDSQVTMMFWYRQQPGQSLTLIATANQGSEATYESGFVIDKFPISRPNLTFSTLTVSNMSPEDSSIYLCSAVRDMFVGETQYFGPGTRLLVL.

This clone has just one count. The gene calls are TRBV6-5 and TRBJ1-1; 7 bases map to TRBD1. The CDR3 length is 13 residues. V shed 4 bases and J 3 bases; nucleotides not matched to a gene: 2. Germline CDR1 is MNHEY and CDR2 is SVGAGI. CDR3 nucleotide sequence: TGTGCCAGCAGTTCCCAGGGGGACACTGAAGCTTTCTTT. Translating it yields CASSSQGDTEAFF.

This chain connects TRBV10-3 to TRBJ2-5; 9 positions match TRBD2. This CDR3 is 16 amino acids long. Germline lookup yields CDR1 ENHRY and CDR2 SYGVKD. Trimming took 3 bases from V and 4 from J; bases not matched to a gene: 9. In DNA form, the CDR3 reads TGTGCCATCAGTGAAACTGGCGGGGGGGGGAGAGAGACCCAGTACTTC. Encoded protein: CAISETGGGGRETQYF.

The J gene is TRBJ1-4, the V gene TRBV30; D gene uncertain. This CDR3 comprises 12 residues. The germline CDR1 and CDR2 sequences are GTSNPN and SVGIG (reference sequence). V was cut by 4 bases and J by 0 bases, with 3 bases left in between. The CDR3, as DNA: TGTGCCTGGACAGCAACTAATGAAAAACTGTTTTTT. It translates to CAWTATNEKLFF.

The chain carries TRBV11-2 and TRBJ2-7, with TRBD1 identical over 7 bases. The CDR3 runs to 14 residues. J lost 2 bases, V lost 4 bases, and 5 bases had no gene match. Germline V CDR1 and CDR2: SGHAT, FQNNGV. DNA of the CDR3: TGTGCCAGCAGCTCTCACAGGGGTCCCTACGAGCAGTACTTC. Its protein product is CASSSHRGPYEQYF. The variable domain in full, completed from reference TRBV11-2 and TRBJ2-7, reads EAGVAQSPRYKIIEKRQSVAFWCNPISGHATLYWYQQILGQGPKLLIQFQNNGVVDDSQLPKDRFSAERLKGVDSTLKIQPAKLEDSAVYLCASSSHRGPYEQYFGPGTRLTVT.

The rearrangement joins TRBV18 to TRBJ2-4; perhaps TRBD2 as D (6 bases). V was cut by 3 bases and J by 3 bases, with 15 bases left in between. The CDR3 is 16 amino acids. Looked up from germline, CDR1 is KGHSH and CDR2 is LQKENI. CDR3 nucleotide sequence: TGTGCCAGCTCACCCGATAGCGGCGCCTTCAAAAACATTCAGTACTTC. This translates into CASSPDSGAFKNIQYF. Full variable domain (missing parts from reference TRBV18 and TRBJ2-4): NAGVMQNPRHLVRRRGQEARLRCSPMKGHSHVYWYRQLPEEGLKFMVYLQKENIIDESGMPKERFSAEFPKEGPSILRIQQVVRGDSAAYFCASSPDSGAFKNIQYFGAGTRLSVL.

This clone was detected only once. The chain joins TRBV5-4 to TRBJ2-7; D might be TRBD1 (5 bases). V was trimmed by 0 bases and J by 3 bases, leaving 10 bases between them. The CDR3 has 14 residues. Per the germline V gene, CDR1 is SGHNT and CDR2 is YYREEE (reference sequence). The CDR3: CASSLEGRDYEQYF. CDR3 DNA sequence: TGTGCCAGCAGCTTGGAGGGCAGGGACTACGAGCAGTACTTC. The variable domain in full, with the rest retrieved from reference TRBV5-4 and TRBJ2-7, is ETGVTQSPTHLIKTRGQQVTLRCSSQSGHNTVSWYQQALGQGPQFIFQYYREEENGRGNFPPRFSGLQFPNYSSELNVNALELDDSALYLCASSLEGRDYEQYFGPGTRLTVT.

J is TRBJ2-3 and V is TRBV7-2; 7 nucleotides align to TRBD2. The V gene end was trimmed by 5 bases and the J gene end by 5 bases; junction bases not matched to a gene: 7. From germline, CDR1 is SGHTA and CDR2 FQGNSA. This CDR3 comprises 14 residues. Written as DNA, the CDR3 is TGTGCCAGCAGCCGGGGACTACGCGGAGATACGCAGTATTTT. Translation gives CASSRGLRGDTQYF.

This clone was seen a few times. The CDR3 DNA is TGTGCCAGCAGTGAAAACATTAGTGGGCCAGAGACCCAGTACTTC. Translating gives CASSENISGPETQYF. This rearrangement joins TRBV2 to TRBJ2-5; D is ambiguous. V lost 2 bases and J 4 bases, leaving 14 bases between the germline ends. The CDR3 has 15 residues. Germline-derived CDR1 and CDR2 are SNHLY and FYNNEI.

This chain joins TRBV6-5 and TRBJ1-4, with TRBD1 matching over 7 bases. This CDR3 region has 14 residues. V shed 8 bases and J 1 base; nucleotides not matched to a gene: 4. The germline CDR1 and CDR2 sequences are MNHEY and SVGAGI. The CDR3 region has the DNA TGTGCCAGCTGCAACAGGGGAACTAATGAAAAACTGTTTTTT. The encoded protein is CASCNRGTNEKLFF.

Only a few counts were recorded for this clone. V is TRBV30 and J is TRBJ1-5; 9 bases align to TRBD1. V lost 0 bases and J lost 4; bases outside the gene matches: 1. Per the germline V gene, CDR1 is GTSNPN and CDR2 is SVGIG (reference sequence). The CDR3 has 14 amino acids. This CDR3 is CAWSVGTGNQPQHF. Written as DNA, the CDR3 is TGTGCCTGGAGTGTCGGGACAGGGAATCAGCCCCAGCATTTT.

The chain links TRBV4-3 to TRBJ1-3, with 7 positions matching TRBD1. CDR3 length: 18 amino acids. With V trimmed by 0 bases and J by 1 base, 9 bases remained unmatched. Germline V gene sequence: CDR1 LGHNA, CDR2 YSLEER. The CDR3 DNA reads as TGCGCCAGCAGCCAAGATCAAGGGGGCGCAAGGTCTGGAAACACCATATATTTT. It yields the protein CASSQDQGGARSGNTIYF.

The J gene is TRBJ1-4, the V gene TRBV27, with a possible D match to TRBD1 (5 bases). The CDR3 extends over 15 amino acids. From germline, CDR1 is MNHEY and CDR2 SMNVEV (reference sequence). Trimming removed 6 bases at V and 4 bases at J, with 15 bases between. The CDR3 DNA is TGTGCCAGCAGCGAGCAGACAGATAGTAATGAAAAACTGTTTTTT. Translation: CASSEQTDSNEKLFF.